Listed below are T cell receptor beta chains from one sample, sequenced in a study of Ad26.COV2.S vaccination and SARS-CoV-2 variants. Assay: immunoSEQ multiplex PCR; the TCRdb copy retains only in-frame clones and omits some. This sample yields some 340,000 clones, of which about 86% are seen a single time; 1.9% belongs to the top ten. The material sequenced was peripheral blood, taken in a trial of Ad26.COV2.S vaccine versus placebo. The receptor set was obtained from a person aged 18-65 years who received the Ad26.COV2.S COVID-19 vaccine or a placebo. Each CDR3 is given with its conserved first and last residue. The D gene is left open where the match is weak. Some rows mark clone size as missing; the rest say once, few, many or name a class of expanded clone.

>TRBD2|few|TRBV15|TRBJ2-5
CATSPRRRGLPKETQYF
TGTGCCACCAGCCCCCGCCGGCGGGGACTACCAAAGGAGACCCAGTACTTC
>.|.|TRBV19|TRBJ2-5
CASSTAQTGGETQYF
TGTGCCAGTAGTACCGCCCAGACAGGCGGAGAGACCCAGTACTTC
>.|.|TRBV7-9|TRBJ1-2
CASSLARREGYGYTF
TGTGCCAGCAGCTTAGCGCGCAGGGAGGGCTATGGCTACACCTTC
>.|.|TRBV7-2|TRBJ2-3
CASSPGGGVADTQYF
TGTGCCAGCAGCCCAGGTGGAGGGGTGGCAGATACGCAGTATTTT
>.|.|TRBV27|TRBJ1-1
CASSLRAPNTEAFF
TGTGCCAGCAGTTTAAGGGCCCCGAACACTGAAGCTTTCTTT
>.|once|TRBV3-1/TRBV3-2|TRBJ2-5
CASSQGSEGQETQYF
TGTGCCAGCAGCCAAGGATCGGAGGGACAAGAGACCCAGTACTTC
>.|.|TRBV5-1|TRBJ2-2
CASKNPGGTGELFF
TGCGCCAGCAAAAACCCCGGGGGCACCGGGGAGCTGTTTTTT
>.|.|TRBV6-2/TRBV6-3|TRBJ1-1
CASSYSVGGLGDTEAFF
TGTGCCAGCAGTTACTCGGTCGGGGGATTAGGGGACACTGAAGCTTTCTTT
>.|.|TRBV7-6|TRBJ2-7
CASSLLEGSSYEQYF
TGTGCCAGCAGCCTACTGGAGGGGAGCTCCTACGAGCAGTACTTC
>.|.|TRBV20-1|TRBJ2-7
CSASRTGTYEQYF
TGCAGTGCTAGTCGGACCGGTACCTACGAGCAGTACTTC
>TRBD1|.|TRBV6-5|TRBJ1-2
CASRRDRGLDGYTF
TGTGCCAGCAGGAGGGACAGGGGGCTAGACGGCTACACCTTC
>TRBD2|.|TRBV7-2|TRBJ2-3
CASSLSVGGLAKPTDTQYF
TGTGCCAGCAGCTTAAGCGTAGGGGGACTAGCGAAGCCCACAGATACGCAGTATTTT
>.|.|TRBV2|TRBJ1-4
CASTNEQGFGEKLFF
TGTGCCAGCACGAACGAACAGGGTTTCGGTGAAAAACTGTTTTTT
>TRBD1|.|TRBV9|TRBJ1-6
CASSAGDRVTPLHF
TGTGCCAGCAGCGCCGGGGACAGGGTGACACCCCTCCACTTT
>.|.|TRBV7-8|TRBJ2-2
CASSVDPNLPGELFF
TGTGCCAGCAGCGTAGACCCCAATCTTCCCGGGGAGCTGTTTTTT
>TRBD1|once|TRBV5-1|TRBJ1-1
CASSTRPGQGDAFF
TGCGCCAGCAGCACGCGCCCGGGACAGGGGGATGCTTTCTTT
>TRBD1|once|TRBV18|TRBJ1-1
CASSLTGVNTEAFF
TGTGCCAGCTCACTCACAGGGGTGAACACTGAAGCTTTCTTT
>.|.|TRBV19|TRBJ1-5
CASSSGPLSNQPQHF
TGTGCCAGTAGTAGCGGTCCACTTAGCAATCAGCCCCAGCATTTT
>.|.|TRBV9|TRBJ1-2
CASSVGTGNYGYTF
TGTGCCAGCAGCGTCGGAACAGGGAACTATGGCTACACCTTC
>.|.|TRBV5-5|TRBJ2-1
CASSLAGGTPYNEQFF
TGTGCCAGCAGCTTGGCCGGGGGGACACCCTACAATGAGCAGTTCTTC
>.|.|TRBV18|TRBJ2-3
CASSPGLDTDTQYF
TGTGCCAGCTCACCAGGTTTGGACACAGATACGCAGTATTTT
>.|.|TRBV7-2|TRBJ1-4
CASSSTGVNEKLFF
TGTGCCAGCAGCTCGACAGGAGTTAATGAAAAACTGTTTTTT
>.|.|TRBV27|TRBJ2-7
CASSTRQTGGRGDEQYF
TGTGCCAGCAGTACTCGTCAGACAGGAGGCAGGGGAGACGAGCAGTACTTC
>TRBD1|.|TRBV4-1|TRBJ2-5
CASSQWGQGEETQYF
TGCGCCAGCAGCCAATGGGGACAGGGAGAAGAGACCCAGTACTTC